The text below deals with one T cell receptor beta chain. The data were obtained in a study of cytomegalovirus exposure and HLA in healthy donors. This PCR relied on a set of 60 Vbeta primers and 13 Jbeta primers. Sequencing used immunoSEQ multiplex PCR; TCRdb keeps in-frame clones, though not all of them. The data contain 210,000 or so clones, more than 65% of them seen just once; the ten biggest clones take up over 0.55%. V was shortened by 6 bases and J by 3 bases, with 8 bases between the two germline ends. From germline, CDR1 is DFQATT and CDR2 SNEGSKA (reference sequence). This CDR3 is built from 11 residues.

The chain has TRBV20-1 and TRBJ1-2; D remains unclear. The material sequenced was PBMCs. The clonotype originates from a man aged 18 to 35 in good health and CMV-seronegative. CDR3 DNA: TGCAGTGCCTCAGATTACTATGGCTACACCTTC. The encoded protein is CSASDYYGYTF.